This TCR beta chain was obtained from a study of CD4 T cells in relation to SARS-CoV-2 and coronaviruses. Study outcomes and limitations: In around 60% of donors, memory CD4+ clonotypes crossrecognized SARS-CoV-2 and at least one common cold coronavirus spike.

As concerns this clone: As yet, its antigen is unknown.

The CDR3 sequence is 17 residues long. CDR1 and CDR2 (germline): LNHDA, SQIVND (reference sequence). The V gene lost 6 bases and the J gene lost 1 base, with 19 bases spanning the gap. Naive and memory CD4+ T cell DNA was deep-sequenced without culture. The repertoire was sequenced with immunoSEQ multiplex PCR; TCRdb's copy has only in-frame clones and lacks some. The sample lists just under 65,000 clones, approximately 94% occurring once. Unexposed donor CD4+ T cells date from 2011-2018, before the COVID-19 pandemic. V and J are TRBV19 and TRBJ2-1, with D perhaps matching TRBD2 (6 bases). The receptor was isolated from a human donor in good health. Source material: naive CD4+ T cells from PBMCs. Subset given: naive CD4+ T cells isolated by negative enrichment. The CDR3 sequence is CASSPLPGARSYNEQFF. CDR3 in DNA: TGTGCCAGTAGCCCCCTTCCGGGAGCGAGGTCCTACAATGAGCAGTTCTTC.